These 7 T cell receptor beta chains were all obtained from the same sample, sequenced in a study of T cell responses to AZD1222 COVID-19 vaccine. The assay was immunoSEQ multiplex PCR, and TCRdb's table has in-frame clones only and misses some. The sample records 130,000 or so clones, around 90% being singletons. The sequences come from peripheral blood, collected 28 days after the second AZD1222 dose. These receptors all stem from an adult who received the AZD1222 COVID-19 vaccine.

The gene calls are TRBV7-2 and TRBJ2-7; TRBD2 matches 15 bases. The CDR3 runs to 15 residues. Germline trimming cut 5 bases from V and 7 bases from J; bases unmatched to any gene: 6. From germline, CDR1 is SGHTA and CDR2 FQGNSA. Here the CDR3 reads CASSPWTSGGDEQYF. The CDR3 DNA follows: TGTGCCAGCAGCCCGTGGACTAGCGGGGGGGATGAGCAGTACTTC.

This rearrangement joins TRBV9 to TRBJ2-3; D may be TRBD1 or TRBD2 (6 bases each). The CDR3 extends over 13 amino acids. Germline V gene sequence: CDR1 SGDLS, CDR2 YYNGEE. V gave up 4 bases and J gave up 3 bases, with 9 bases separating them. The CDR3 DNA follows: TGTGCCAGCAGCAAGGGGGGTACAGATACGCAGTATTTT. Translation gives CASSKGGTDTQYF.

The chain couples TRBV18 to TRBJ2-7; D is uncertain. Looked up from germline, CDR1 is KGHSH and CDR2 is LQKENI. Between the trimmed V and J ends, which lost 3 bases and 2 bases, there was a span of 11 bases. This CDR3 contains 14 residues. CDR3 coding DNA: TGTGCCAGCTCACCGGCCACCAGCCCCTACGAGCAGTACTTC. The encoded protein is CASSPATSPYEQYF.

The chain joins TRBV19 to TRBJ2-5; D remains unclear. V lost 5 bases to trimming and J lost 3 bases, with 4 bases between them. The germline V gene encodes CDR1 LNHDA and CDR2 SQIVND (reference sequence). The CDR3 length is 11 residues. This CDR3 is CASSVKETQYF. CDR3 nucleotide sequence: TGTGCCAGTAGTGTCAAAGAGACCCAGTACTTC. Using reference TRBV19 and TRBJ2-5 for the parts outside the CDR3, the full variable domain is DGGITQSPKYLFRKEGQNVTLSCEQNLNHDAMYWYRQDPGQGLRLIYYSQIVNDFQKGDIAEGYSVSREKKESFPLTVTSAQKNPTAFYLCASSVKETQYFGPGTRLLVL.

The table lists this clone with a count of one. The chain couples TRBV27 to TRBJ2-7, with 9 bases lining up with TRBD1. Germline CDR1 MNHEY, CDR2 SMNVEV (reference sequence). Unmatched junction bases numbered 7, after V lost 7 bases and J lost 0 bases. CDR3 length equals 15 residues. The chain's CDR3 is CASNRGRGLSYEQYF. The DNA of the CDR3 is TGTGCCAGCAACAGGGGGCGGGGCCTCTCCTACGAGCAGTACTTC.

The V gene is TRBV4-2, the J gene TRBJ1-2; D is undetermined. The CDR3 consists of 13 residues. Germline CDR1 and CDR2: LGHNA and YNFKEQ. Trimming cost V 0 bases and J 1 base, with 3 bases left between them. CDR3 amino acids: CASSQEGNYGYTF. CDR3 sequence (DNA): TGTGCCAGCAGCCAAGAAGGTAACTATGGCTACACCTTC.

J is TRBJ1-5 and V is TRBV15; no firm D call. Between the trimmed V and J ends, which lost 5 bases and 0 bases, there was a span of 5 bases. This CDR3 region has 13 residues. CDR1 LNHNV and CDR2 YYDKDF come from the germline V gene (reference sequence). The chain's CDR3 is CATSQVSNQPQHF. The CDR3 region has the DNA TGTGCCACCAGCCAGGTTAGCAATCAGCCCCAGCATTTT.